This T cell receptor (beta chain) was recovered during a study of graft-versus-host responses after intestinal transplantation. Background on the study: Anti-thymocyte globulin was used for induction in all recipients, who then took tacrolimus and steroids for two to four years.

About this clone itself: Antigen: not known.

Sequencing was performed with immunoSEQ multiplex PCR; in TCRdb, only in-frame clones are kept and a portion is missing. The sample has over 100,000 clones; roughly 90% are singletons. The CDR3 contains 17 residues. V was shortened by 0 bases and J by 2 bases, with 11 bases between the two germline ends. The germline V gene encodes CDR1 WSHSY and CDR2 SAAADI. Here the sequenced sample was unstimulated CD4+ T cells sorted from spleen or lymph node cells, taken before intestinal transplant. The TCR was taken from a human donor who received an intestinal transplant. This chain joins TRBV10-2 and TRBJ2-6, with no clear D. The CDR3, as DNA: TGCGCCAGCAGTGAGTCGATAGGCTTGCCTGGGGCCAACGTCCTGACTTTC. Translating it yields CASSESIGLPGANVLTF.